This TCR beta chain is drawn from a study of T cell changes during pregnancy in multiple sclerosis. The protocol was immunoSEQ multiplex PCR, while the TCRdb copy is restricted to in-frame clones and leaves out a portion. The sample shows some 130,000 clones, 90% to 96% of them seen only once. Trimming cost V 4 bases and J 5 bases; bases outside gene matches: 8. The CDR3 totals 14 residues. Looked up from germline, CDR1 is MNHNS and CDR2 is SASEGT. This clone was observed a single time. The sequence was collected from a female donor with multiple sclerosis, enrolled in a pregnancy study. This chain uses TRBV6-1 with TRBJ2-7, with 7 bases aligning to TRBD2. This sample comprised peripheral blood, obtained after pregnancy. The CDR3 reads CASSVFAGEDEQYF. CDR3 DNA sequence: TGTGCCAGCAGTGTCTTTGCGGGAGAGGACGAGCAGTACTTC.